These T cell receptor beta chains were read from a single sample in a study of vaccination effects on CD4 cells after COVID-19. Their recognized antigens are unknown. Sequenced by immunoSEQ multiplex PCR; TCRdb stores in-frame clones only, minus some. This repertoire shows under 20,000 clones, about two thirds found once; its top ten account for 8% to 9.5%. Here the sequenced sample was CD4+ T cells from PBMCs cultured with SARS-CoV-2 spike peptides, taken after COVID-19 vaccination. All receptors derive from a human donor who received a COVID-19 vaccine. CDR3s include the opening cysteine and the closing phenylalanine or tryptophan. D genes are given only for firm matches. For some rows the clone size is stated as once, few or many, or as a class when expanded; others skip it.

v_call: TRBV5-1
j_call: TRBJ2-3
d_call: -
clone_size: -
cdr3_nt: TGCGCCAGCAGCCCCGGGCCCGGGGCCACAGATACGCAGTATTTT
cdr3_aa: CASSPGPGATDTQYF

v_call: TRBV6-5
j_call: TRBJ1-5
d_call: -
clone_size: large
cdr3_nt: TGTGCCAGCAGATCAGGGGAACTTCAGCCCCAGCATTTT
cdr3_aa: CASRSGELQPQHF

v_call: TRBV9
j_call: TRBJ1-2
d_call: TRBD1
clone_size: -
cdr3_nt: TGTGCCAGCAGCGTCGACCCCGACAGGGGCCATGGCTACACCTTC
cdr3_aa: CASSVDPDRGHGYTF

v_call: TRBV21-1
j_call: TRBJ1-6
d_call: -
clone_size: -
cdr3_nt: TGTGCCAGCACCCGGACGGATAATTCACCCCTCCACTTT
cdr3_aa: CASTRTDNSPLHF

v_call: TRBV13
j_call: TRBJ2-1
d_call: TRBD2
clone_size: -
cdr3_nt: TGTGCCAGCAGACAGACTAGCGGGAGTGTCACCTACAATGAGCAGTTCTTC
cdr3_aa: CASRQTSGSVTYNEQFF

v_call: TRBV9
j_call: TRBJ2-1
d_call: -
clone_size: -
cdr3_nt: TGTGCCAGCAGCGTAGCTGAGGGGACGGCGCAGTTCTTC
cdr3_aa: CASSVAEGTAQFF

v_call: TRBV5-1
j_call: TRBJ1-3
d_call: -
clone_size: -
cdr3_nt: TGCGCCAGCAGCTTGCAAGGTAGCTCTGGAAACACCATATATTTT
cdr3_aa: CASSLQGSSGNTIYF

v_call: TRBV7-2
j_call: TRBJ2-5
d_call: -
clone_size: -
cdr3_nt: TGTGCCAGCAGCTTAGGGCACAGGGAGACCCAGTACTTC
cdr3_aa: CASSLGHRETQYF

v_call: TRBV29-1
j_call: TRBJ2-5
d_call: TRBD2
clone_size: -
cdr3_nt: TGCAGCGTTCGGGGACTAGCCGTGGGGGAGACCCAGTACTTC
cdr3_aa: CSVRGLAVGETQYF

v_call: TRBV14
j_call: TRBJ2-7
d_call: -
clone_size: -
cdr3_nt: TGTGCCAGCAGCCGCCCGGGACTTACCTACGAGCAGTACTTC
cdr3_aa: CASSRPGLTYEQYF

v_call: TRBV7-2
j_call: TRBJ2-1
d_call: TRBD2
clone_size: -
cdr3_nt: TGTGCCAGCAGCCCTAGCGGGGGGAACTACAATGAGCAGTTCTTC
cdr3_aa: CASSPSGGNYNEQFF

v_call: TRBV15
j_call: TRBJ2-5
d_call: -
clone_size: -
cdr3_nt: TGTGCCACCAGCAGAGGGATGACGGTGGGAGAGACCCAGTACTTC
cdr3_aa: CATSRGMTVGETQYF

v_call: TRBV15
j_call: TRBJ1-5
d_call: -
clone_size: -
cdr3_nt: TGTGCCACCAGCAGGGACAATCAGCCCCAGCATTTT
cdr3_aa: CATSRDNQPQHF

v_call: TRBV2
j_call: TRBJ1-2
d_call: -
clone_size: -
cdr3_nt: TGTGCCAGCAGGCGGTCTCAGGGAAGCTATGGCTACACCTTC
cdr3_aa: CASRRSQGSYGYTF

v_call: TRBV5-1
j_call: TRBJ2-7
d_call: -
clone_size: few
cdr3_nt: TGCGCCAGCAGCTTGGTGGCCCTATCCTACGAGCAGTACTTC
cdr3_aa: CASSLVALSYEQYF

v_call: TRBV7-3
j_call: TRBJ1-1
d_call: -
clone_size: -
cdr3_nt: TGTGCCAGCAGCCTCTTGGGGGGGAACACTGAAGCTTTCTTT
cdr3_aa: CASSLLGGNTEAFF

v_call: TRBV30
j_call: TRBJ1-2
d_call: -
clone_size: few
cdr3_nt: TGTGCCTGGAGTAGACAAGCTGGCTACACCTTC
cdr3_aa: CAWSRQAGYTF

v_call: TRBV5-4
j_call: TRBJ2-5
d_call: TRBD2
clone_size: once
cdr3_nt: TGTGCCAGCAGCTTGGCTGGACTAGTTGTGGGGGCCCAGTACTTC
cdr3_aa: CASSLAGLVVGAQYF

v_call: TRBV27
j_call: TRBJ2-7
d_call: TRBD1
clone_size: once
cdr3_nt: TGTGCCAGCAGCCAGGGGACAGGGAGGCACTACGAGCAGTACTTC
cdr3_aa: CASSQGTGRHYEQYF

v_call: TRBV30
j_call: TRBJ2-2
d_call: TRBD2
clone_size: -
cdr3_nt: TGTGCCTGGAGTCCCCGTATAGCGGGGGCCTATTTGGGCACCGGGGAGCTGTTTTTT
cdr3_aa: CAWSPRIAGAYLGTGELFF

v_call: TRBV5-4
j_call: TRBJ1-3
d_call: -
clone_size: -
cdr3_nt: TGTGCCAGCAGCTTGGCCGGGGGGGCTGGAAACACCATATATTTT
cdr3_aa: CASSLAGGAGNTIYF

v_call: TRBV12-3/TRBV12-4
j_call: TRBJ2-1
d_call: TRBD2
clone_size: -
cdr3_nt: TGTGCCACAACTAGCGGGGATGAGCAGTTCTTC
cdr3_aa: CATTSGDEQFF

v_call: TRBV2
j_call: TRBJ2-7
d_call: -
clone_size: -
cdr3_nt: TGTGCCAGCAACCGGGACAACTCCTACGAGCAGTACTTC
cdr3_aa: CASNRDNSYEQYF

v_call: TRBV7-2
j_call: TRBJ1-2
d_call: -
clone_size: -
cdr3_nt: TGTGCCAGCACCCGAGCGAACTATGGCTACACCTTC
cdr3_aa: CASTRANYGYTF

v_call: TRBV7-2
j_call: TRBJ1-6
d_call: -
clone_size: -
cdr3_nt: TGTGCCAGCCGAGGGGAGGGGAGCTCCTATAATTCACCCCTCCACTTT
cdr3_aa: CASRGEGSSYNSPLHF

v_call: TRBV6-1
j_call: TRBJ2-1
d_call: TRBD2
clone_size: -
cdr3_nt: TGTGCCAGCAGTGTAGGGGCTGGACTAGCGGGAGGGCCGATTGGTGAGCAGTTCTTC
cdr3_aa: CASSVGAGLAGGPIGEQFF

v_call: TRBV5-6
j_call: TRBJ2-7
d_call: -
clone_size: -
cdr3_nt: TGTGCCAGCAGCTCGAGGCCAGGATCCTACGAGCAGTACTTC
cdr3_aa: CASSSRPGSYEQYF

v_call: TRBV5-1
j_call: TRBJ2-5
d_call: -
clone_size: -
cdr3_nt: TGCGCCAGCAGCTTTGTTGTCCAAGAGACCCAGTACTTC
cdr3_aa: CASSFVVQETQYF

v_call: TRBV6-5
j_call: TRBJ1-2
d_call: TRBD1
clone_size: -
cdr3_nt: TGTGCCAGCAGATCAGGGGGCAGTAAGGGAGGCTACACCTTC
cdr3_aa: CASRSGGSKGGYTF

v_call: TRBV5-1
j_call: TRBJ2-7
d_call: -
clone_size: -
cdr3_nt: TGCGCCAGCAGCTTGTCGGGGAAAGGGTACGAGCAGTACTTC
cdr3_aa: CASSLSGKGYEQYF

v_call: TRBV30
j_call: TRBJ1-2
d_call: -
clone_size: few
cdr3_nt: TGTGCCTGGAGTGTAGAGCCCCTCTATGGCTACACCTTC
cdr3_aa: CAWSVEPLYGYTF

v_call: TRBV9
j_call: TRBJ2-5
d_call: -
clone_size: -
cdr3_nt: TGTGCCAGCAGCGTAGCTCCGGCGGGGGCAGGGGAGACCCAGTACTTC
cdr3_aa: CASSVAPAGAGETQYF

v_call: TRBV28
j_call: TRBJ2-1
d_call: TRBD2
clone_size: -
cdr3_nt: TGTGCCAGCAGTCTCGGACTAGCGGGAGTAGACAATGAGCAGTTCTTC
cdr3_aa: CASSLGLAGVDNEQFF

v_call: TRBV29-1
j_call: TRBJ1-1
d_call: -
clone_size: -
cdr3_nt: TGCAGCGGGTCGGGACACTTGAACACTGAAGCTTTCTTT
cdr3_aa: CSGSGHLNTEAFF

v_call: TRBV11-2
j_call: TRBJ2-5
d_call: -
clone_size: -
cdr3_nt: TGTGCCAGCAGCTTAGATCCAGCCCAAGAGACCCAGTACTTC
cdr3_aa: CASSLDPAQETQYF

v_call: TRBV7-7
j_call: TRBJ2-5
d_call: -
clone_size: -
cdr3_nt: TGTGCTAGCAGCTCCTCCCGAGCGGAACTCCAAGAGACCCAGTACTTC
cdr3_aa: CASSSSRAELQETQYF

v_call: TRBV5-4
j_call: TRBJ2-7
d_call: -
clone_size: -
cdr3_nt: TGTGCCAGCAGCTCGACATCGGCGGGTCCCTACGAGCAGTACTTC
cdr3_aa: CASSSTSAGPYEQYF

v_call: TRBV27
j_call: TRBJ1-2
d_call: -
clone_size: -
cdr3_nt: TGTGCCAGCAGTTTATCGGCTGGGAGCGGCTACACCTTC
cdr3_aa: CASSLSAGSGYTF

v_call: TRBV6-5
j_call: TRBJ2-7
d_call: -
clone_size: -
cdr3_nt: TGTGCCAGCACTGGGGCCGGAGGTCTTTACGAGCAGTACTTC
cdr3_aa: CASTGAGGLYEQYF

v_call: TRBV2
j_call: TRBJ2-5
d_call: TRBD2
clone_size: -
cdr3_nt: TGTGCCAGCAGGCGGGGGACTAGCGGGGGTCTGGGGGAGACCCAGTACTTC
cdr3_aa: CASRRGTSGGLGETQYF

v_call: TRBV7-7
j_call: TRBJ2-5
d_call: -
clone_size: -
cdr3_nt: TGTGCTAGCAGCTTAGGAAGGGTGATCCGGCCCCAAGAGACCCAGTACTTC
cdr3_aa: CASSLGRVIRPQETQYF

v_call: TRBV28
j_call: TRBJ1-4
d_call: -
clone_size: -
cdr3_nt: TGTGCCAGCACCCCCGGGACAAGGACCAGCCTGGTTTTT
cdr3_aa: CASTPGTRTSLVF

v_call: TRBV2
j_call: TRBJ2-7
d_call: -
clone_size: -
cdr3_nt: TGTGCCAGCAGGGGGACCTTAAGCTCCTACGAGCAGTACTTC
cdr3_aa: CASRGTLSSYEQYF

v_call: TRBV6-5
j_call: TRBJ1-5
d_call: -
clone_size: -
cdr3_nt: TGTGCCAGCAGCGTGGGGGGGGTCAATCAGCCCCAGCATTTT
cdr3_aa: CASSVGGVNQPQHF

v_call: TRBV5-1
j_call: TRBJ1-6
d_call: TRBD1
clone_size: few
cdr3_nt: TGCGCCAGCAGCTTGATGACAGGGGAGTCAAGAAATTCACCCCTCCACTTT
cdr3_aa: CASSLMTGESRNSPLHF

v_call: TRBV19
j_call: TRBJ1-2
d_call: -
clone_size: -
cdr3_nt: TGTGCCAGTAGTCGGGCTAACTATGGCTACACCTTC
cdr3_aa: CASSRANYGYTF

v_call: TRBV28
j_call: TRBJ2-3
d_call: TRBD1
clone_size: -
cdr3_nt: TGTGCCAGCAGTACCCGACAGGGGACAGATACGCAGTATTTT
cdr3_aa: CASSTRQGTDTQYF

v_call: TRBV7-3
j_call: TRBJ1-3
d_call: -
clone_size: -
cdr3_nt: TGTGCCAGCAGCTCGTACTCTGGAAACACCATATATTTT
cdr3_aa: CASSSYSGNTIYF

v_call: TRBV20-1
j_call: TRBJ1-6
d_call: -
clone_size: -
cdr3_nt: TGCAGTGCTAGGAATAGGGGGGGGGTCCACTTT
cdr3_aa: CSARNRGGVHF

v_call: TRBV5-1
j_call: TRBJ2-7
d_call: -
clone_size: -
cdr3_nt: TGCGCCAGCAGCCCTCCGGGACTGTCGTCCTACGAGCAGTACTTC
cdr3_aa: CASSPPGLSSYEQYF

v_call: TRBV18
j_call: TRBJ1-2
d_call: -
clone_size: -
cdr3_nt: TGTGCCAGCTCCCCACCGACAGTAACTAACTATGGCTACACCTTC
cdr3_aa: CASSPPTVTNYGYTF

v_call: TRBV19
j_call: TRBJ1-4
d_call: -
clone_size: -
cdr3_nt: TGTGCCAGTAGTATCGGTGGGGGGATGACCGCAACTAATGAAAAACTGTTTTTT
cdr3_aa: CASSIGGGMTATNEKLFF

v_call: TRBV5-1
j_call: TRBJ2-3
d_call: -
clone_size: -
cdr3_nt: TGCGCCAGCAGCTTGGTTGGTGTGGTCGCGATTAGGGGGGATACGCAGTATTTT
cdr3_aa: CASSLVGVVAIRGDTQYF

v_call: TRBV25-1
j_call: TRBJ1-2
d_call: TRBD1
clone_size: -
cdr3_nt: TGTGCCAGCAGTGACAGGGGGCAGTCCTCTGGCTACACCTTC
cdr3_aa: CASSDRGQSSGYTF

v_call: TRBV7-2
j_call: TRBJ2-5
d_call: -
clone_size: -
cdr3_nt: TGTGCCAGCAGCGTCTTGAGAATAGATAAGACCCAGTACTTC
cdr3_aa: CASSVLRIDKTQYF

v_call: TRBV6-2/TRBV6-3
j_call: TRBJ2-2
d_call: TRBD1
clone_size: -
cdr3_nt: TGTGCCAGCAGCCCTGACAGGGGGACGACCGGGGAGCTGTTTTTT
cdr3_aa: CASSPDRGTTGELFF

v_call: TRBV5-4
j_call: TRBJ1-6
d_call: TRBD1
clone_size: -
cdr3_nt: TGTGCCAGCAGCCGGGGACAGGGCAGATCACCCCTCCACTTT
cdr3_aa: CASSRGQGRSPLHF

v_call: TRBV2
j_call: TRBJ2-7
d_call: -
clone_size: once
cdr3_nt: TGTGCCAGCAGTGTCCGAAGGGAAGGCGAGCAGTACTTC
cdr3_aa: CASSVRREGEQYF

v_call: TRBV5-1
j_call: TRBJ2-5
d_call: TRBD2
clone_size: -
cdr3_nt: TGCGCCAGCCGGGGGGGTGGAGGCGGTGACGAGACCCAGTACTTC
cdr3_aa: CASRGGGGGDETQYF

v_call: TRBV7-8
j_call: TRBJ1-4
d_call: -
clone_size: -
cdr3_nt: TGTGCCAGCAGCTTAGGACCGGCCAGGGCAACTAATGAAAAACTGTTTTTT
cdr3_aa: CASSLGPARATNEKLFF